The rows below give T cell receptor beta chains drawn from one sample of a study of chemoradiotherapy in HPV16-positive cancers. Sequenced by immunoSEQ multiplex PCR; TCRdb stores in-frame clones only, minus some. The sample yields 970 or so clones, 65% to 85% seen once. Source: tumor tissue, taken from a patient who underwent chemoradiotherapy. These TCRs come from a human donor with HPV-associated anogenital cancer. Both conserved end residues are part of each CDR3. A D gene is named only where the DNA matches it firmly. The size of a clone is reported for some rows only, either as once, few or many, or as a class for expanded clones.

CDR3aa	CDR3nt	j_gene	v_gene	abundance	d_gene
CASSPIGQGVQYF	TGCGCCAGCAGTCCTATAGGACAGGGCGTGCAGTACTTC	TRBJ2-7	TRBV10-2	NA	TRBD1
CASSYRTGKPYEQYF	TGTGCCAGCAGTTATAGGACAGGGAAGCCCTACGAGCAGTACTTC	TRBJ2-7	TRBV6-5	NA	TRBD1
CASSSMRDRGLETQYF	TGTGCCAGCAGCTCCATGCGGGACAGGGGCTTGGAGACCCAGTACTTC	TRBJ2-5	TRBV7-2	once	TRBD1
CASGLATKEQYF	TGTGCTAGTGGTTTGGCTACAAAAGAGCAGTACTTC	TRBJ2-7	TRBV12-5	few	NA
CASSQAQGQGLF	TGTGCCAGCAGCCAGGCCCAGGGACAGGGGCTCTTC	TRBJ2-1	TRBV7-2	NA	TRBD1
CASSWGLATDTQYF	TGTGCCAGCAGCTGGGGACTAGCGACAGATACGCAGTATTTT	TRBJ2-3	TRBV11-3	NA	TRBD2
CASTLAPGGLSNEQFF	TGTGCCAGCACCCTTGCCCCGGGGGGCCTTTCCAATGAGCAGTTCTTC	TRBJ2-1	TRBV7-2	NA	NA
CATSISRREGQETQYF	TGTGCCACCAGCATAAGTAGGCGGGAGGGACAAGAGACCCAGTACTTC	TRBJ2-5	TRBV15	NA	TRBD2
CASSLAGSRVAGELFF	TGTGCCAGCAGCTTGGCGGGGTCCAGGGTTGCCGGGGAGCTGTTTTTT	TRBJ2-2	TRBV11-2	NA	NA
CASSLGLAGVGDTQYF	TGTGCCAGCAGCTTAGGACTAGCGGGAGTGGGAGATACGCAGTATTTT	TRBJ2-3	TRBV7-3	once	TRBD2
CASGTGGTDTQYF	TGTGCCAGCGGCACAGGGGGCACAGATACGCAGTATTTT	TRBJ2-3	TRBV6-5	NA	TRBD1
CASSQDRSQPQHF	TGTGCCAGCAGCCAAGATAGGAGTCAGCCCCAGCATTTT	TRBJ1-5	TRBV14	NA	NA
CASSRAGGNQPQHF	TGCGCCAGCAGCCGGGCAGGGGGCAATCAGCCCCAGCATTTT	TRBJ1-5	TRBV4-1	NA	NA
CASSFNQPGTRTRVTQYF	TGTGCCAGCAGCTTCAACCAACCCGGGACACGGACAAGAGTTACCCAGTACTTC	TRBJ2-5	TRBV7-9	NA	NA
CASSQGATQQQYF	TGTGCCAGTTCACAGGGGGCAACCCAGCAGCAGTACTTC	TRBJ2-7	TRBV19	NA	TRBD1
CASGGFQTNVLTF	TGTGCCAGCGGGGGGTTTCAGACCAACGTCCTGACTTTC	TRBJ2-6	TRBV11-2	NA	NA
CASSQGGRDIGELFF	TGTGCCAGCAGCCAAGGGGGCAGGGATATCGGGGAGCTGTTTTTT	TRBJ2-2	TRBV4-2	NA	NA
CSARLPGEQYF	TGCAGTGCTAGACTACCGGGAGAGCAGTACTTC	TRBJ2-7	TRBV20-1	NA	NA
CATSSSGISPLHF	TGTGCCACCAGCAGCTCAGGGATCTCACCCCTCCACTTT	TRBJ1-6	TRBV15	NA	NA
CASSSVREQYF	TGTGCCAGCAGTTCGGTCAGAGAGCAGTACTTC	TRBJ2-7	TRBV28	few	NA
CSVVSIQSRANVLTF	TGCAGCGTTGTCAGCATACAAAGTCGGGCCAACGTCCTGACTTTC	TRBJ2-6	TRBV29-1	NA	NA